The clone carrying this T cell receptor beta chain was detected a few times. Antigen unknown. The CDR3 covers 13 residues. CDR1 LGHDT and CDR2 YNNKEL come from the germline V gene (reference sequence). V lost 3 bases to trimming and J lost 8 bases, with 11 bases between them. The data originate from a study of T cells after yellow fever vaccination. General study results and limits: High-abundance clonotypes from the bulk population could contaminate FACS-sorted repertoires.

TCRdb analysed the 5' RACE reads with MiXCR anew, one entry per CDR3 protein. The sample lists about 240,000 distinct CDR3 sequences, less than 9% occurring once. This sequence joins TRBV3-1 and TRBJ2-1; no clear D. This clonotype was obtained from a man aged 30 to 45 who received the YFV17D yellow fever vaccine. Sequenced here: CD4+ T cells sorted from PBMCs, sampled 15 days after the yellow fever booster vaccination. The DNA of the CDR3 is TGTGCCAGCAGCCACCTCAGGAGCGATGAGCAGTTCTTC. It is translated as CASSHLRSDEQFF.